The T cell receptor beta chain described here comes from a study of T cells in localized non-small cell lung cancer. The assay was immunoSEQ multiplex PCR, and TCRdb's table has in-frame clones only and misses some. The sample has about 53,000 clones, 80% to 85% seen once. General study findings and limits: Adjacent uninvolved lung had the highest clonality, suggesting focused antigen responses. Among the top 100 tumor clones, a median approximately 60 appeared in adjacent lung.

Comments on this clone: Its antigen remains unidentified.

The CDR3 is made up of 13 amino acids. V shed 4 bases and J shed 5 bases, with 12 bases lying between them. Germline-derived CDR1 and CDR2 are SGHRS and YFSETQ. The V call is TRBV5-1, the J call TRBJ2-5, with D perhaps assigned TRBD1 or TRBD2 (5 bases each). This clonotype was obtained from a man between 40 and 69 years old with stage III lung adenocarcinoma. The sequenced sample was peripheral blood mononuclear cells, obtained before any cancer treatment. The CDR3 sequence is CASSGTPRETQYF. DNA of the CDR3: TGCGCCAGCAGCGGGACCCCGAGGGAGACCCAGTACTTC. The variable domain in full, completed from reference TRBV5-1 and TRBJ2-5, reads KAGVTQTPRYLIKTRGQQVTLSCSPISGHRSVSWYQQTPGQGLQFLFEYFSETQRNKGNFPGRFSGRQFSNSRSEMNVSTLELGDSALYLCASSGTPRETQYFGPGTRLLVL.